A selection of T cell receptor beta chains follows, all from one sample in a study of regulatory T cells in long-lasting Graves disease. In TCRdb, the multiplex PCR reads were re-called with MiXCR into one record per CDR3 protein. Of more than 650,000 distinct CDR3 sequences listed, 30% are singletons. The material was peripheral blood mononuclear cells (PBMCs), obtained when the disease was refractory, from a patient treated with antithyroid drugs. These receptors came from a female donor with Graves disease. Each CDR3 is given with its conserved first and last residue. The D gene is left open where the match is weak. Not all rows give a size; the values are once, few, many and, for expanded clones, a class.

>TRBV30|TRBJ2-7|NA|TRBD2
CAWSSSGRYEQYF
TGTGCCTGGAGTAGTAGCGGGAGGTACGAGCAGTACTTC
>TRBV28|TRBJ1-1|many|NA
CASTRNLRRTEAFF
TGTGCCAGCACCAGAAATCTGAGGAGGACTGAAGCTTTCTTT
>TRBV7-2|TRBJ1-1|NA|NA
CASSLEFTVNTEAFF
TGTGCCAGCAGCTTAGAATTCACAGTCAACACTGAAGCTTTCTTT
>TRBV19|TRBJ2-5|few|TRBD2
CASTNGGLAGVETQYF
TGTGCCAGTACGAACGGGGGACTAGCGGGAGTGGAGACCCAGTACTTC
>TRBV20-1|TRBJ2-7|few|TRBD2
CSGLAGSLYEQYF
TGCAGTGGACTAGCGGGATCTCTTTACGAGCAGTACTTC
>TRBV20-1|TRBJ1-2|once|NA
CSAPTGSLYGYTF
TGCAGTGCCCCTACGGGCAGTCTCTATGGCTACACCTTC
>TRBV20-1|TRBJ2-7|NA|TRBD2
CSARDGASGRAIRGREQYF
TGCAGTGCTAGAGATGGAGCTAGCGGGAGGGCCATAAGAGGCCGCGAGCAGTACTTC
>TRBV20-1|TRBJ2-2|NA|NA
CSASLGGELFF
TGCAGTGCTAGTTTGGGCGGGGAGCTGTTTTTT
>TRBV15|TRBJ1-2|NA|NA
CATSRDEAVGYGYTF
TGTGCCACCAGCAGAGATGAGGCCGTCGGCTATGGCTACACCTTC
>TRBV7-3|TRBJ1-5|once|NA
CASSTFRENWANSNQPQHF
TGTGCCAGCAGCACGTTCAGGGAGAACTGGGCGAATAGCAATCAGCCCCAGCATTTT
>TRBV5-1|TRBJ1-1|few|NA
CASSTEGLTGTDEAFF
TGCGCCAGCAGCACGGAGGGCCTCACGGGAACGGATGAAGCTTTCTTT
>TRBV28|TRBJ1-6|few|NA
CASSFWGSPLHF
TGTGCCAGCAGTTTTTGGGGGTCACCCCTCCACTTT
>TRBV10-3|TRBJ2-5|many|NA
CAISVKETQYF
TGTGCCATCAGTGTAAAAGAGACCCAGTACTTC
>TRBV25-1|TRBJ1-1|NA|NA
CASSEWGTKGRGEAFF
TGTGCCAGCAGTGAATGGGGGACGAAGGGAAGAGGTGAAGCTTTCTTT
>TRBV12-3/TRBV12-4|TRBJ1-4|many|NA
CASSPGWSGEKLFF
TGTGCCAGCAGCCCAGGGTGGAGCGGTGAAAAACTGTTTTTT
>TRBV27|TRBJ1-1|NA|NA
CASSPQSGESLSGAFF
TGTGCCAGCAGTCCCCAAAGCGGGGAGTCCTTGAGCGGAGCTTTCTTT
>TRBV19|TRBJ2-2|once|TRBD1
CASSSSSRQGKANTGELFF
TGTGCCAGTAGTAGTTCCTCCCGACAGGGGAAAGCGAACACCGGGGAGCTGTTTTTT
>TRBV28|TRBJ2-7|few|NA
CASSFRGGGQYF
TGTGCCAGCAGTTTCCGGGGAGGGGGGCAGTACTTC
>TRBV28|TRBJ1-2|many|NA
CASSPSEANYGYTF
TGTGCCAGCAGCCCCTCTGAAGCTAACTATGGCTACACCTTC
>TRBV15|TRBJ2-5|NA|TRBD2
CATSRRAGVTETQYF
TGTGCCACCAGCCGAAGAGCGGGAGTAACAGAGACCCAGTACTTC
>TRBV4-1|TRBJ2-7|few|NA
CASSQDFSFGGYEQYF
TGCGCCAGCAGCCAAGATTTTTCGTTCGGCGGGTACGAGCAGTACTTC
>TRBV6-8|TRBJ2-2|NA|NA
CASRRARTGELFF
TGTGCCAGCAGGCGGGCGAGAACCGGGGAGCTGTTTTTT
>TRBV7-2|TRBJ1-5|few|NA
CASSFGTAGYQPQHF
TGTGCCAGCAGCTTCGGGACGGCGGGATATCAGCCCCAGCATTTT
>TRBV19|TRBJ1-2|NA|TRBD1
CASSSGTADGYTF
TGTGCCAGTAGCTCCGGGACAGCAGATGGCTACACCTTC
>TRBV13|TRBJ2-5|NA|NA
CASSLRLDLFTETQYF
TGTGCCAGCAGCTTACGGCTTGACTTGTTTACAGAGACCCAGTACTTC
>TRBV30|TRBJ2-1|many|NA
CAWSVPRGEQFF
TGTGCCTGGAGTGTACCGAGGGGTGAGCAGTTCTTC
>TRBV5-1|TRBJ2-7|few|NA
CASSLGGGVSYEQYF
TGCGCCAGCAGCTTGGGGGGGGGCGTTTCCTACGAGCAGTACTTC
>TRBV6-4|TRBJ1-2|NA|NA
CASSHPDLPPDYGYTF
TGTGCCAGCAGTCACCCGGACCTCCCCCCTGACTATGGCTACACCTTC
>TRBV11-2|TRBJ1-5|few|NA
CASSLGVQRNQPQHF
TGTGCCAGCAGCCTAGGAGTACAGAGAAATCAGCCCCAGCATTTT
>TRBV28|TRBJ1-1|many|NA
CASSLYANTEAFF
TGTGCCAGCAGTTTATACGCGAACACTGAAGCTTTCTTT
>TRBV27|TRBJ2-7|NA|NA
CASSFRLNYEQYF
TGTGCCAGCAGTTTTCGGCTGAACTACGAGCAGTACTTC
>TRBV27|TRBJ2-7|NA|NA
CASSPIPIWGVGYEQYF
TGTGCCAGCAGTCCTATACCCATTTGGGGGGTCGGCTACGAGCAGTACTTC
>TRBV6-1|TRBJ2-5|few|TRBD2
CASRPPGLAGAETQYF
TGTGCCAGCAGACCACCGGGACTAGCGGGGGCGGAGACCCAGTACTTC
>TRBV20-1|TRBJ1-1|few|TRBD1
CSARETGGRDTEAFF
TGCAGTGCTAGAGAAACAGGGGGAAGAGATACTGAAGCTTTCTTT
>TRBV6-1|TRBJ1-4|many|TRBD1
CASSEVGEFPGQGVRKLFF
TGTGCCAGCAGTGAAGTAGGCGAATTTCCGGGACAGGGCGTGAGAAAACTGTTTTTT
>TRBV5-1|TRBJ1-1|few|NA
CASSLAMGDTEAFF
TGCGCCAGCAGCTTGGCCATGGGGGACACTGAAGCTTTCTTT
>TRBV10-2|TRBJ2-7|few|TRBD2
CASSELAGRAYEQYF
TGCGCCAGCAGTGAGTTGGCAGGGAGGGCCTACGAGCAGTACTTC
>TRBV12-3/TRBV12-4|TRBJ1-2|many|NA
CASKDTSLYGYTF
TGTGCCAGCAAGGACACCAGCCTCTATGGCTACACCTTC
>TRBV6-5|TRBJ1-1|NA|NA
CARSYIGPGADTEAFF
TGTGCCAGAAGTTACATCGGGCCAGGGGCGGACACTGAAGCTTTCTTT
>TRBV28|TRBJ2-3|once|NA
CASSQTSVIGADTQYF
TGTGCCAGCAGTCAGACTAGTGTCATTGGTGCAGATACGCAGTATTTT
>TRBV3-1|TRBJ2-7|few|NA
CASSPDPGRSYEQYF
TGTGCCAGCAGCCCAGACCCGGGACGCTCCTACGAGCAGTACTTC
>TRBV6-5|TRBJ1-2|NA|NA
CASSFLGQSPGYTF
TGTGCCAGCAGTTTCCTCGGACAGTCCCCGGGGTACACCTTC
>TRBV10-1|TRBJ1-6|NA|NA
CASGRDKSHSPLHF
TGCGCTTCCGGGAGGGACAAGTCTCATTCACCCCTCCACTTT
>TRBV14|TRBJ2-7|NA|NA
CASSQDLSILGEQYF
TGTGCCAGCAGCCAAGATTTGTCCATTTTAGGCGAGCAGTACTTC
>TRBV18|TRBJ1-6|NA|NA
CASSPQGRVNSPLHF
TGTGCCAGCTCACCACAGGGACGGGTTAATTCACCCCTCCACTTT
>TRBV7-2|TRBJ1-2|many|NA
CASSLDGWRGYTF
TGTGCCAGCAGCTTAGACGGGTGGCGTGGCTACACCTTC
>TRBV30|TRBJ2-1|NA|TRBD2
CAWSRTSRLYNEQFF
TGTGCCTGGAGTCGGACTAGCAGGCTGTACAATGAGCAGTTCTTC
>TRBV27|TRBJ2-1|few|NA
CASSSFSYNEQFF
TGTGCCAGCTCTAGCTTCTCCTACAATGAGCAGTTCTTC
>TRBV28|TRBJ2-3|few|NA
CASSAIRSSTDTQYF
TGTGCCAGCAGTGCCATCCGGAGTAGCACAGATACGCAGTATTTT
>TRBV7-2|TRBJ1-4|NA|TRBD1
CASSPGTDEKEKLFF
TGTGCCAGCAGCCCAGGGACAGACGAAAAGGAAAAACTGTTTTTT
>TRBV11-2|TRBJ2-1|few|NA
CASSLDLGESFF
TGTGCCAGCAGCTTAGATCTGGGGGAGTCGTTCTTC
>TRBV29-1|TRBJ1-3|NA|NA
CSVVTVGNTIYF
TGCAGCGTTGTGACCGTAGGAAACACCATATATTTT
>TRBV18|TRBJ1-2|NA|NA
CASSQVEIPGYGYTF
TGTGCCAGCTCACAAGTTGAGATCCCCGGCTATGGCTACACCTTC
>TRBV11-2|TRBJ1-1|few|TRBD1
CASTHDRDRTEAFF
TGTGCCAGCACCCACGACAGGGATCGCACTGAAGCTTTCTTT
>TRBV2|TRBJ2-2|many|NA
CASSAGDINTGELFF
TGTGCCAGCAGTGCGGGGGACATCAACACCGGGGAGCTGTTTTTT
>TRBV5-4|TRBJ1-1|NA|TRBD1
CASSQRQGMNTEAFF
TGTGCCAGCAGCCAGAGACAGGGGATGAACACTGAAGCTTTCTTT
>TRBV20-1|TRBJ2-2|many|NA
CSASILNTGELFF
TGCAGTGCTAGTATACTGAACACCGGGGAGCTGTTTTTT